This paragraph covers one TCR beta chain sequence. What it binds is not known. The entry originates in a study of yellow fever vaccine responses in identical twins. Study-level findings and limits: A vaccine T cell response that seemed partly convergent and partly personalized was reported in twins.

The germline V gene has CDR1 SGHNT and CDR2 YENEEA. The CDR3 extends over 15 amino acids. V lost 3 bases to trimming and J lost 4 bases; unmatched junction nucleotides: 5. TCRdb passed the RT-PCR reads through MiXCR, listing each CDR3 protein once. The table has some 1,300 distinct CDR3 sequences, approximately 90% seen once; the top ten hold approximately 22%. The sequencing here drew on T cells from blood (PBMCs), unsorted or a sorted subset (not recorded which), taken before or after yellow fever vaccination (not recorded which). This clonotype was obtained from a female donor who received the yellow fever vaccine. The chain uses TRBV11-3 and TRBJ2-3, with 9 bases fitting TRBD2. The CDR3 reads CASSFRGGVPDTQYF. CDR3 bases: TGTGCCAGCAGCTTCCGCGGGGGGGTCCCAGATACGCAGTATTTT.